The rows below give T cell receptor beta chains drawn from one sample of a study of T cells in Graves' hyperthyroidism and ophthalmopathy. TCRdb ran MiXCR on the multiplex PCR reads and lists one entry per CDR3 protein. The table records about 720,000 distinct CDR3 sequences, roughly 17% of them present only once. Specimen: blood. Receptors were obtained from a man younger than 35 with Graves' hyperthyroidism. Each CDR3 is given with its conserved first and last residue. A D gene is named only where the DNA matches it firmly. A clone size is listed for some rows: how often the clone was seen (once, few, many), or a class if it is expanded.

j_call v_call d_call clone_size cdr3_aa cdr3_nt
TRBJ2-3 TRBV7-3 TRBD1 NA CASSFTGGSTDTQYF TGTGCCAGCAGCTTTACAGGGGGTAGCACAGATACGCAGTATTTT
TRBJ2-7 TRBV3-1 TRBD2 many CASGRLAGTYEQYF TGTGCCAGCGGAAGGCTAGCGGGGACCTACGAGCAGTACTTC
TRBJ2-7 TRBV30 NA NA CAWSRAPSTYEQYF TGTGCCTGGAGTAGGGCGCCGAGCACCTACGAGCAGTACTTC
TRBJ2-7 TRBV7-3 TRBD1 NA CASSLSSDRGNEQYF TGTGCCAGCAGCTTAAGCTCGGACAGGGGGAACGAGCAGTACTTC
TRBJ1-5 TRBV18 NA many CASSPTGPQGNQPQHF TGTGCCAGCTCACCTACAGGGCCCCAAGGCAATCAGCCCCAGCATTTT
TRBJ2-7 TRBV13 NA many CASSLRAAEQYF TGTGCCAGCAGCTTACGTGCCGCCGAGCAGTACTTC
TRBJ2-2 TRBV20-1 NA few CSARGLLTGELFF TGCAGTGCTAGGGGCTTACTCACCGGGGAGCTGTTTTTT
TRBJ2-7 TRBV10-3 NA many CAISEQRTEEQYF TGTGCCATCAGTGAGCAAAGGACGGAGGAGCAGTACTTC
TRBJ2-1 TRBV6-2/TRBV6-3 TRBD2 many CASRETSGHNEQFF TGTGCCAGCAGAGAGACTAGCGGCCACAATGAGCAGTTCTTC
TRBJ2-1 TRBV25-1 NA few CASSELEGIGTPYNEQFF TGTGCCAGCAGTGAATTAGAGGGGATCGGGACACCCTACAATGAGCAGTTCTTC
TRBJ2-1 TRBV13 TRBD1 many CASSSWTGINEQFF TGTGCCAGCAGCTCCTGGACAGGGATCAATGAGCAGTTCTTC
TRBJ1-2 TRBV10-2 TRBD1 NA CASLGLGTDYGYTF TGCGCCAGCCTCGGCCTCGGGACAGACTATGGCTACACCTTC
TRBJ1-2 TRBV19 NA few CASSIGLPNYGYTF TGTGCCAGTAGTATTGGACTGCCTAACTATGGCTACACCTTC
TRBJ2-5 TRBV7-9 NA NA CASSFGPETQYF TGTGCCAGCAGCTTTGGCCCAGAGACCCAGTACTTC
TRBJ2-7 TRBV7-2 TRBD2 many CASSFRLAGGFSYEQYF TGTGCCAGCAGCTTCCGACTAGCGGGAGGCTTCTCCTACGAGCAGTACTTC
TRBJ2-5 TRBV5-4 TRBD1 NA CASSLTGGWETQYF TGTGCCAGCAGCTTGACAGGGGGCTGGGAGACCCAGTACTTC
TRBJ1-1 TRBV6-1 NA NA CASSHGGLPEAFF TGTGCCAGCAGCCACGGAGGGTTACCTGAAGCTTTCTTT
TRBJ2-1 TRBV20-1 NA many CSARDRRGASALNEQFF TGCAGTGCTAGAGATAGACGAGGGGCTAGCGCCCTGAATGAGCAGTTCTTC
TRBJ2-1 TRBV27 NA NA CASSLIGTRDEQFF TGTGCCAGCAGTTTGATTGGGACCAGGGATGAGCAGTTCTTC
TRBJ1-3 TRBV20-1 NA few CSARTPKGLNTIYF TGCAGTGCTAGAACTCCCAAAGGGTTAAACACCATATATTTT
TRBJ2-3 TRBV10-2 NA NA CASRALGTSTDTQYF TGCGCCAGCAGGGCGCTAGGGACTAGCACAGATACGCAGTATTTT
TRBJ2-5 TRBV18 NA NA CASSPFSDSVETQYF TGTGCCAGCTCACCTTTCAGTGATTCGGTCGAGACCCAGTACTTC
TRBJ1-1 TRBV3-1 TRBD1 few CASSLPGGEAEAFF TGTGCCAGCAGCCTACCAGGGGGCGAAGCTGAAGCTTTCTTT
TRBJ2-5 TRBV28 NA NA CASSLVTGFQETQYF TGTGCCAGCAGTTTAGTCACCGGGTTCCAAGAGACCCAGTACTTC